This TCR beta chain comes out of a study of blood T cells in healthy people across ages. Researchers collected 9.5 to 10 milliliters of peripheral blood from every single donor. The V gene lost 3 bases and the J gene lost 6 bases, with 10 bases spanning the gap. CDR3 length equals 13 residues. Germline loops: CDR1 SGHTS, CDR2 YDEGEE. Through a sample-barcoded 5' primer and a J-beta primer mix, a second PCR was run for roughly 6 to 11 cycles. MiXCR was run by TCRdb on the 5' RACE reads, yielding one entry per CDR3 protein. Seen here are fewer than 750,000 distinct CDR3 sequences, roughly 48% observed once, and the top ten hold 20% to 25%. Study outcomes and limitations: While age rose, TCR beta diversity per million T cells dropped in a roughly linear way. Percentage of naive T cells showed a strong correlation with TCR beta diversity. It was held that diversity estimates obtained from one million T cells represented underestimates.

With respect to this clonotype: Its antigen is unknown.

This chain joins TRBV5-8 and TRBJ2-1; D not resolved. The source of this sequence is an elderly man in good health. Sequences were obtained from blood. In DNA form, the CDR3 reads TGTGCCAGCAGCTGGGTGGAGTCCAATGAGCAGTTCTTC. Translating gives CASSWVESNEQFF. The complete variable domain, with remaining parts taken from reference TRBV5-8 and TRBJ2-1, reads EAGVTQSPTHLIKTRGQQATLRCSPISGHTSVYWYQQALGLGLQFLLWYDEGEERNRGNFPPRFSGRQFPNYSSELNVNALELEDSALYLCASSWVESNEQFFGPGTRLTVL.